This T cell receptor beta chain was identified during a study of blood T cell repertoires in COVID-19. Study background: Whether acute or convalescent, the COVID-19 samples came from the United States, Italy and Spain.

In the authors' workflow: Nucleated cell number was recorded as an estimate derived from reference gene primer amplification. Sequencing was performed with immunoSEQ multiplex PCR; in TCRdb, only in-frame clones are kept and a portion is missing. D and trimming were read from the DNA, whereas the V and J calls and clone size are those reported in that table. The table lists a few hundred thousand clones, about 90% of them singletons. The germline V gene encodes CDR1 SEHNR and CDR2 FQNEAQ (reference sequence). There are 15 residues in the CDR3. Remarks on this clone: An end of the junction differs from the germline gene, which may be a read error.

The chain links TRBV7-9 to TRBJ2-7; 8 bases agree with TRBD2. Material: peripheral blood. The receptor was derived from a woman aged 25-40 years with COVID-19, enrolled during active disease. The DNA of the CDR3 is TGTGCCAGCACCTTAGGCATAGCGGGATTGTACGAGCAGTACTTC. Translated: CASTLGIAGLYEQYF. Full variable domain (outside the CDR3, taken from reference TRBV7-9 and TRBJ2-7): DTGVSQNPRHKITKRGQNVTFRCDPISEHNRLYWYRQTLGQGPEFLTYFQNEAQLEKSRLLSDRFSAERPKGSFSTLEIQRTEQGDSAMYLCASTLGIAGLYEQYFGPGTRLTVT.